The clone carrying this T cell receptor beta chain was recorded at least ten times. This record comes from a study of regulatory T cells in long-lasting Graves disease. Documented time point: newly diagnosed GD, antithyroid drugs for less than 3 months. Scientists built the TCR library using RNA that was extracted from PBMCs. The CDR3 loop spans 15 amino acids. With 5 bases removed from V and 1 base from J, the gap between germline ends came to 14 bases. Germline V lookup: CDR1 DFQATT, CDR2 SNEGSKA (reference sequence). For TCR beta, libraries came from iRepertoire HTBI primers and Arm-PCR of CDR3 regions. In the source study's methods: In the combined samples, under 80 TRBV and 14 TRBJ segments were identified. Using its own MiXCR run on the multiplex PCR reads, TCRdb lists one record per CDR3 protein. It is TCRdb's table, rather than the study itself, that gives the V and J calls and clone size. The sample has 540,000 or so distinct CDR3 sequences, approximately 12% seen once.

The same data also contributed to another study, on T cells in Graves' hyperthyroidism and ophthalmopathy. From that second work: First-round RT-PCR targeting the TCR CDR3 was performed with the HTBI primer set. Stable hyperthyroidism was told apart from ophthalmopathy by a model built on 13 V-J features.

The TCR originated in a man aged 30 to 39 with Graves disease. Sequences were derived from peripheral blood mononuclear cells (PBMCs), sampled at new diagnosis, from a patient treated with antithyroid drugs. This chain links TRBV20-1 with TRBJ2-2, with D perhaps assigned TRBD1 or TRBD2 (6 bases each). CDR3 in DNA: TGCAGTGCTCGATCCGGGGGCCTGAACACCGGGGAGCTGTTTTTT. Translating it yields CSARSGGLNTGELFF.